The next 8 T cell receptor beta chains were all read from a single sample in a study of blood T cell repertoires in COVID-19. Only in-frame clones appear in the TCRdb table, and some are missing; sequencing was by immunoSEQ multiplex PCR. The data hold 90,000 or so clones, with around 90% observed a single time. Specimen: peripheral blood. These receptors originate from a man aged 55-75 years with COVID-19, enrolled during active disease.

The chain carries TRBV7-2 and TRBJ2-1, with TRBD1 matching 7 bases. The V and J ends lost 3 bases and 4 bases, in that order; junction bases with no gene match: 6. This CDR3 comprises 15 residues. Germline V CDR1 and CDR2: SGHTA, FQGNSA. CDR3 amino acids: CASSFAGTEYNEQFF. CDR3 coding DNA: TGTGCCAGCAGCTTTGCCGGGACAGAGTACAATGAGCAGTTCTTC. The full variable domain, rest sourced from reference TRBV7-2 and TRBJ2-1, is GAGVSQSPSNKVTEKGKDVELRCDPISGHTALYWYRQSLGQGLEFLIYFQGNSAPDKSGLPSDRFSAERTGGSVSTLTIQRTQQEDSAVYLCASSFAGTEYNEQFFGPGTRLTVL.

The V and J genes are TRBV6-1 and TRBJ1-2; TRBD1 aligns across 9 bases. The J segment lost 5 bases and the V segment lost 1 base, leaving 2 bases of the junction unmatched. There are 14 residues in the CDR3. Germline V gives CDR1 MNHNS, CDR2 SASEGT. Here the CDR3 DNA reads TGTGCCAGCAGTGAAGTCGGGACAGGGTATGGCTACACCTTC. Protein product: CASSEVGTGYGYTF.

The V gene is TRBV4-1, the J gene TRBJ1-6; D remains ambiguous. Germline assignment: CDR1 MGHRA and CDR2 YSYEKL. The CDR3 runs 15 residues. The germline V and J ends were trimmed by 5 bases and 7 bases, with 15 bases remaining between them. CDR3 sequence reads: CASSLNGRFNSPLHF. The CDR3 DNA reads as TGCGCCAGCAGCTTAAATGGGAGATTCAATTCACCCCTCCACTTT.

The chain employs TRBV5-1 and TRBJ2-1; a possible D gene is TRBD1 (6 bases). The CDR3 consists of 15 residues. V shed 4 bases and J shed 4 bases, with 15 bases lying between them. Germline V lookup: CDR1 SGHRS, CDR2 YFSETQ. Here the CDR3 reads CASSPGGDRYNEQFF. The CDR3 region has the DNA TGCGCCAGCAGCCCGGGTGGAGACAGGTACAATGAGCAGTTCTTC.

This clone was picked up one time. V and J are TRBV11-2 and TRBJ2-1; D is uncertain. The germline CDR1 and CDR2 sequences are SGHAT and FQNNGV. This CDR3 region has 11 residues. Deletions cut 5 bases from V and 4 bases from J, with 3 bases between. The CDR3 bases are TGTGCCAGCAGCCCATACAATGAGCAGTTCTTC. As protein: CASSPYNEQFF.

This chain connects TRBV4-1 to TRBJ2-3; D perhaps matches TRBD1 (7 bases). V was cut by 4 bases and J by 0 bases, with 17 bases left in between. CDR3 length: 17 residues. The germline V gene has CDR1 MGHRA and CDR2 YSYEKL. The CDR3 loop is CASSPPQGRRSTDTQYF. The CDR3 nucleotides read TGCGCCAGCAGCCCTCCACAGGGGAGGAGGAGCACAGATACGCAGTATTTT.

This sequence joins TRBV24-1 and TRBJ2-3; D is undetermined. Trimming pared 1 base from V and 0 bases from J, leaving 10 bases between. CDR1 is KGHDR and CDR2 is SFDVKD in the germline V gene. This CDR3 is built from 16 residues. CDR3: CATSDFSRTSTDTQYF. CDR3 DNA: TGTGCCACCAGTGATTTTAGCAGAACTAGCACAGATACGCAGTATTTT.

The V gene is TRBV3-1 (or the pseudogene TRBV3-2), the J gene TRBJ2-3, with 11 bases lining up with TRBD2. Trimming removed 0 bases from V and 5 bases from J; junction bases left unmatched: 16. CDR1 and CDR2 (germline): LGHDT, YNNKEL (reference sequence). The length of the CDR3 is 20 residues. CDR3 loop: CASSQDSPLGLAGGVDTQYF. Here the CDR3 DNA reads TGTGCCAGCAGCCAAGATTCCCCCCTCGGGCTAGCGGGAGGCGTAGATACGCAGTATTTT.